This section outlines one T cell receptor beta chain sequence together with its context. Only a few counts were recorded for this clonotype. Its antigen is unknown. Base qualities are not provided; no much larger clone lies one nucleotide away. Libraries came from PCR. Instrument on record: Illumina HiSeq 2500. To normalize quantification of the TCRbeta repertoire, the TCR libraries were built with molecular barcoding that relied on unique molecular identifiers. TCRdb cleaned the public reads at Q25 with fastp, built clones with MiXCR and kept in-frame beta chains. Each CDR3 protein appears once, grouped with its most common genes and DNA. The sample yields 600,000 to 800,000 distinct CDR3 sequences; around 14% were counted once. 0.79% of the sample lies in the top ten. In light of the paper, this sample's treatment or condition label describes: allogeneic hematopoietic cell transplantation with graft depleted of TCRalphabeta T cells and CD19 B cells. Transplant recipients were children who received TCRalphabeta/CD19-depleted allogeneic hematopoietic cell grafts.

The record originates from a study of T-cell reconstitution after alpha-beta-depleted transplantation in children (dated by TCRdb to between 2015 and 2016). In the study overall: The study quantitatively tracked T-cell immune reconstitution after TCRalphabeta/CD19-depleted allogeneic hematopoietic cell transplantation in children using TCR repertoire profiling.

Overall study results and their limits: Apparently early alphabetaT-cell count recovery about two months after transplant reportedly relied on only several hundred rapidly expanded clones derived from non-depleted graft cells. The high TCRbeta diversity at day 60 in some patients was ascribed to recipient T cells and intrathymic progenitors that had survived conditioning. Hyperexpanded clone frequencies declined over subsequent months; after one year, T-cell counts and TCRbeta diversity were mostly attributed to newly produced T cells.

Trimming leaves V shorter by 6 bases and J shorter by 6 bases, with the junction holding 4 bases beyond the gene matches. Reading from cysteine to phenylalanine, the CDR3 counts 12 amino acids. Here the CDR3 DNA is all that survives: 36 bases in frame from base 1. Per the germline V gene (reference sequence), MNHEY is the CDR1 and SMNVEV is the CDR2. This clonotype was obtained from a girl aged 2-10 years with congenital amegakaryocytic thrombocytopenia, due to receive a stem cell transplant. The material sequenced was PBMCs, taken before TCRalphabeta/CD19-depleted stem cell transplant. The sequence joins TRBV27 to TRBJ2-7, with TRBD2 identical over 8 junction bases. The encoded CDR3 is CASRGLVGEQYF. The nucleotide sequence reads as follows: TGTGCCAGCAGGGGACTAGTAGGCGAGCAGTACTTC.